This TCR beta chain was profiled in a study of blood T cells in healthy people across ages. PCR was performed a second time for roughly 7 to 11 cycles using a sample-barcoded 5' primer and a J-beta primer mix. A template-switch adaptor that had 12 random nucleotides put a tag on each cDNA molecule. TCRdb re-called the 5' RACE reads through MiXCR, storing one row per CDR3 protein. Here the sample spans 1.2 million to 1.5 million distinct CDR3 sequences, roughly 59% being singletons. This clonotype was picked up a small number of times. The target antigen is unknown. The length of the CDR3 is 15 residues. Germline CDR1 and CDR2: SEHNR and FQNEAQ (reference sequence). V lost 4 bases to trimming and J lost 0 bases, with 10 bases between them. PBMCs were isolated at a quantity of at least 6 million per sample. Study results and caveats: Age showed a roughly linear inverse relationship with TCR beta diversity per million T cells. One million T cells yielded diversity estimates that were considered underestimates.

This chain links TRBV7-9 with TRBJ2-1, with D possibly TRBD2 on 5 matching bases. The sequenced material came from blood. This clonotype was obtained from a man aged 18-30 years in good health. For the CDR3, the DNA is TGTGCCAGCAGCTGGGAGTATAGCTCCTACAATGAGCAGTTCTTC. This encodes CASSWEYSSYNEQFF. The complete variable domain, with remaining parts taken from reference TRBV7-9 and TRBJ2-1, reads DTGVSQNPRHKITKRGQNVTFRCDPISEHNRLYWYRQTLGQGPEFLTYFQNEAQLEKSRLLSDRFSAERPKGSFSTLEIQRTEQGDSAMYLCASSWEYSSYNEQFFGPGTRLTVL.